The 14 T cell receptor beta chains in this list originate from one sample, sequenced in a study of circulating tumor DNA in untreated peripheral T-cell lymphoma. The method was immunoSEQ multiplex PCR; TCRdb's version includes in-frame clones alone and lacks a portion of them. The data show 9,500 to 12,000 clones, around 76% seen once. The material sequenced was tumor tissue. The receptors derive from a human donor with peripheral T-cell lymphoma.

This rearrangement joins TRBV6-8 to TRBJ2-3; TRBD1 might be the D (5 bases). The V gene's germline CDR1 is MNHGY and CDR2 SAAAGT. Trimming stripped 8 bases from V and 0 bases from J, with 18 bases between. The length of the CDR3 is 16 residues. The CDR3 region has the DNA TGTGCCAGCGCGATTACCAGGACACCAAGCACAGATACGCAGTATTTT. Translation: CASAITRTPSTDTQYF.

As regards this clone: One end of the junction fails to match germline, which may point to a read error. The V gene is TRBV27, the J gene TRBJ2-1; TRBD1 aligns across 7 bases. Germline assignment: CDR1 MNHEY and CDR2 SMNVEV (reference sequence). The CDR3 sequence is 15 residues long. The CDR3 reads CATSDSLTGVLEQFF. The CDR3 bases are TGTGCCACCAGTGATTCGTTAACAGGGGTCCTTGAGCAGTTCTTC.

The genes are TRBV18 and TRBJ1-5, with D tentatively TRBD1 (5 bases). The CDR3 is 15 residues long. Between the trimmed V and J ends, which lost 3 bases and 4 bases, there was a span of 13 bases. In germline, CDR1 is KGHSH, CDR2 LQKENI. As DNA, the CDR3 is TGTGCCAGCTCACCCACCGGGACGGTTAATCAGCCCCAGCATTTT. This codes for CASSPTGTVNQPQHF.

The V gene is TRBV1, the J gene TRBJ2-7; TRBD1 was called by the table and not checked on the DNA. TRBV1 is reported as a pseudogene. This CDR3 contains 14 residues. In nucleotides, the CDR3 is TGCGCCAGCAGCCAAACGCCCGCCAGGGACGAGCAGTACTTC. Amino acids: CASSQTPARDEQYF.

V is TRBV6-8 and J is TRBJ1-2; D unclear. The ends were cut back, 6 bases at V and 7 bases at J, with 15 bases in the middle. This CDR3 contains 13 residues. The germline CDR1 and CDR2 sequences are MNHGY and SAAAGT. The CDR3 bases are TGTGCCAGCAGGAGGACCGCGGAGGGTGGCTACACCTTC. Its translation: CASRRTAEGGYTF.

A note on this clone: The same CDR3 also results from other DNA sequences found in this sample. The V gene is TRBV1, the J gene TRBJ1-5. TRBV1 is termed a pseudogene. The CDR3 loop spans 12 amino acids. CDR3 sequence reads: CASSQGGQPQHF. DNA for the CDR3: TGCGCCAGCAGCCAAGGTGGGCAGCCCCAGCATTTT.

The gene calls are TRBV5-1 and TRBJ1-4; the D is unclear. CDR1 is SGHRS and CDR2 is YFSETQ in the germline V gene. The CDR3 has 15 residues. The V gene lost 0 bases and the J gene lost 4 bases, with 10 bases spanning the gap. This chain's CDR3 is CASSLAYTDNEKLFF. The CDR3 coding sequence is TGCGCCAGCAGCTTGGCATACACGGATAATGAAAAACTGTTTTTT.

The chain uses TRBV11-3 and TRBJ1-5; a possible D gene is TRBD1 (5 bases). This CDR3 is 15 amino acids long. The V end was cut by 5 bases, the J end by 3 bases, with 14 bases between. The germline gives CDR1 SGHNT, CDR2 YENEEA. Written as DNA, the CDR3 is TGTGCCAGCAGCCGACAAACAGGCCCCAATCAGCCCCAGCATTTT. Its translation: CASSRQTGPNQPQHF.

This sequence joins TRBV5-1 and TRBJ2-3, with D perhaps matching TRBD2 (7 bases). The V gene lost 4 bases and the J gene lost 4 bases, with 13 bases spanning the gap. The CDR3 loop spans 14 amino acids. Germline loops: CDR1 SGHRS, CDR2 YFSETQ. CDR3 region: CASSGGEGADTQYF. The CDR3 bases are TGCGCCAGCAGCGGGGGGGAGGGGGCAGATACGCAGTATTTT.

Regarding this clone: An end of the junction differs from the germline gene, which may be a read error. CDR3 coding DNA: TGTGCCAGCAGCGACCGGGGCGGCCCCGTCCCAGAGATCCAGTACTTC. As protein: CASSDRGGPVPEIQYF. The chain has TRBV11-3 and TRBJ2-5; D may match TRBD1 or TRBD2 (5 bases each). Germline CDR1 and CDR2: SGHNT and YENEEA. The CDR3 runs to 16 residues.

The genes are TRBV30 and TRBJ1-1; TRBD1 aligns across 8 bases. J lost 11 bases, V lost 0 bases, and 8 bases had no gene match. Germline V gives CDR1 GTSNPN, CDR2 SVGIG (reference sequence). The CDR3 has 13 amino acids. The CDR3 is CAWSVGQGDGAFF. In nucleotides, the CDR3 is TGTGCCTGGAGTGTAGGACAGGGTGATGGCGCTTTCTTT.

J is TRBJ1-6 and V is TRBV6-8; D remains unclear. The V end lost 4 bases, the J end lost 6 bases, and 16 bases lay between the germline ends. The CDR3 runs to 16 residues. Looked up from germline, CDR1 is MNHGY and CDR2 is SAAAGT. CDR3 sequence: CASSLAPQASNSPLHF. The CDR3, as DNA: TGTGCCAGCAGTTTAGCCCCCCAAGCCAGTAATTCACCCCTCCACTTT.

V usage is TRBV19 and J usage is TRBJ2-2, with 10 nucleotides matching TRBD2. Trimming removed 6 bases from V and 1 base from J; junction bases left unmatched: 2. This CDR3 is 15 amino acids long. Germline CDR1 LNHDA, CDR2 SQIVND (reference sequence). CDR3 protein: CASRRLAGNTGELFF. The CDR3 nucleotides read TGTGCCAGTAGGAGACTAGCGGGGAACACCGGGGAGCTGTTTTTT. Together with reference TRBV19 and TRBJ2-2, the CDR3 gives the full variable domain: DGGITQSPKYLFRKEGQNVTLSCEQNLNHDAMYWYRQDPGQGLRLIYYSQIVNDFQKGDIAEGYSVSREKKESFPLTVTSAQKNPTAFYLCASRRLAGNTGELFFGEGSRLTVL.

CDR3 sequence reads: CASSLWGNTGELFF. The CDR3 DNA sequence: TGTGCCAGCAGCTTGTGGGGGAACACCGGGGAGCTGTTTTTT. The chain joins TRBV11-3 to TRBJ2-2; D remains ambiguous. Germline values: CDR1 SGHNT, CDR2 YENEEA. The length of the CDR3 is 14 residues. The V end lost 3 bases, the J end lost 1 base, and 6 bases lay between the germline ends. The entire variable domain, with the rest obtained from reference TRBV11-3 and TRBJ2-2, is as follows: EAGVVQSPRYKIIEKKQPVAFWCNPISGHNTLYWYLQNLGQGPELLIRYENEEAVDDSQLPKDRFSAERLKGVDSTLKIQPAELGDSAVYLCASSLWGNTGELFFGEGSRLTVL.